Listed here are 15 T cell receptor beta chains from one sample, sequenced in a study of cytomegalovirus exposure and HLA in healthy donors. The PCR was carried out with 60 Vbeta primers and 13 Jbeta primers. Clones were read by immunoSEQ multiplex PCR, and TCRdb kept only the in-frame ones, dropping some. The top ten hold about 10% of the sample, which has 95,000 to 100,000 clones, 75% seen once. The sample comprised PBMCs. The receptors originated from a man aged 45-65 years in good health and CMV-seronegative.

In this sample, this clone turned up a few times. This chain joins TRBV5-1 and TRBJ1-1; D uncertain. This CDR3 has 14 amino acids. Trimming removed 2 bases from V and 1 base from J, with 9 bases in between. Germline-derived CDR1 and CDR2 are SGHRS and YFSETQ. CDR3 bases: TGCGCCAGCAGCTTAGAACAGCAGAACACTGAAGCTTTCTTT. Its translation is CASSLEQQNTEAFF.

V gene TRBV9 combines with J gene TRBJ2-2; D not resolved. Trimming stripped 0 bases from V and 1 base from J, with 7 bases between. The V gene's germline CDR1 is SGDLS and CDR2 YYNGEE. This CDR3 comprises 15 residues. CDR3 DNA sequence: TGTGCCAGCAGCGTAGGACTGTTGAACACCGGGGAGCTGTTTTTT. Translated: CASSVGLLNTGELFF. Combining the CDR3 with reference TRBV9 and TRBJ2-2 gives the whole variable domain DSGVTQTPKHLITATGQRVTLRCSPRSGDLSVYWYQQSLDQGLQFLIQYYNGEERAKGNILERFSAQQFPDLHSELNLSSLELGDSALYFCASSVGLLNTGELFFGEGSRLTVL.

V is TRBV6-6 and J is TRBJ1-4; 9 bases agree with TRBD1. J lost 8 bases, V lost 5 bases, and 9 bases had no gene match. CDR1 MNHNY and CDR2 SVGAGI come from the germline V gene (reference sequence). CDR3 length equals 15 residues. CDR3 coding DNA: TGTGCCAGCAGTGTCCCACAGGGGGCGGGGGAAAAACTGTTTTTT. Its translation: CASSVPQGAGEKLFF.

The rearrangement uses TRBV18 and TRBJ1-2, with TRBD1 matching over 7 bases. The CDR3 totals 16 residues. Looked up from germline, CDR1 is KGHSH and CDR2 is LQKENI. V lost 3 bases, J lost 4 bases, and 11 bases stayed unmatched. Here the CDR3 reads CASSPGTASGSYGYTF. The CDR3 DNA is TGTGCCAGCTCACCTGGGACAGCCTCAGGGAGCTATGGCTACACCTTC.

The V gene is TRBV10-1, the J gene TRBJ2-7, with D possibly matching TRBD2 (5 bases). V lost 0 bases and J 6 bases, leaving 9 bases between the germline ends. The CDR3 is 13 residues long. CDR1 is WNHNN, CDR2 SYGVQD, per germline (reference sequence). The CDR3 region has the DNA TGCGCCAGCAGTGAGTCGGGAGTAGCCGAGCAGTACTTC. Residues: CASSESGVAEQYF.

This chain connects TRBV4-1 to TRBJ2-1; 8 nucleotides align to TRBD1. This CDR3 comprises 14 residues. CDR1 MGHRA and CDR2 YSYEKL come from the germline V gene. V shed 3 bases, J shed 9 bases, and the junction held 7 bases outside the gene matches. In DNA, the CDR3 is TGCGCCAGCAGCCACGCGGACAGGGTCATTGAGCAGTTCTTC. Protein product: CASSHADRVIEQFF.

The CDR3 DNA reads TGCGCCAGCAGCAAGGGACTAGCGGGGGGGCCGGGAGAGACCCAGTACTTC. It yields the protein CASSKGLAGGPGETQYF. The rearrangement links TRBV5-1 to TRBJ2-5, with TRBD2 matching over 16 bases. Germline V gene sequence: CDR1 SGHRS, CDR2 YFSETQ. The CDR3 loop spans 17 amino acids. V trimming: 4 bases; J trimming: 4 bases; junction bases outside the gene matches: 7.

In this sample, this clone turned up once. V is TRBV5-6 and J is TRBJ2-7, with TRBD2 as a possible D gene (5 bases). CDR3 length: 14 amino acids. Trimming removed 3 bases from V and 3 bases from J, with 13 bases in between. CDR1 is SGHDT, CDR2 YYEEEE, per germline. The CDR3 spells CASSSKAGDYEQYF. CDR3 nucleotides: TGTGCCAGCAGCTCGAAGGCCGGGGACTACGAGCAGTACTTC.

The chain carries TRBV6-5 and TRBJ2-7; possibly TRBD1 for D (5 bases). V was cut by 0 bases and J by 3 bases, with 12 bases left in between. The CDR3 is made up of 15 amino acids. Germline CDR1 reads MNHEY; CDR2 reads SVGAGI. The chain's CDR3 is CASSYSQDDYYEQYF. The CDR3 nucleotides are TGTGCCAGCAGTTACTCACAGGACGATTACTACGAGCAGTACTTC.

This clone turned up a few times. The CDR3 protein is CASSHRGASYEQYF. In DNA form, the CDR3 reads TGTGCCAGCAGCCACAGGGGGGCCTCCTACGAGCAGTACTTC. This sequence joins TRBV7-2 and TRBJ2-5, with 8 bases that match TRBD1. The J call could be wrong; TRBJ2-7 is a better fit for the DNA end. The CDR3 is 14 residues long. Germline CDR1 reads SGHTA; CDR2 reads FQGNSA.

This clone was picked up a small number of times. V is TRBV18 and J is TRBJ2-2; 8 bases line up with TRBD2. The CDR3 has 17 amino acids. Germline CDR1 reads KGHSH; CDR2 reads LQKENI. V shed 6 bases, J shed 1 base, and the junction held 10 bases outside the gene matches. The CDR3 reads CASSPLAGGGNTGELFF. CDR3 DNA sequence: TGTGCCAGCTCGCCCCTTGCGGGAGGAGGGAACACCGGGGAGCTGTTTTTT. The complete variable domain, with remaining parts taken from reference TRBV18 and TRBJ2-2, reads NAGVMQNPRHLVRRRGQEARLRCSPMKGHSHVYWYRQLPEEGLKFMVYLQKENIIDESGMPKERFSAEFPKEGPSILRIQQVVRGDSAAYFCASSPLAGGGNTGELFFGEGSRLTVL.

The chain links TRBV9 to TRBJ2-3, with a possible D match to TRBD1 (7 bases). In germline, CDR1 is SGDLS, CDR2 YYNGEE. The CDR3 contains 16 residues. V lost 3 bases and J lost 8, with 22 bases in between. CDR3 nucleotides: TGTGCCAGCAGCGCCCAAGGGGCAGGGGGAGGTGGTACGCAGTATTTT. This encodes CASSAQGAGGGGTQYF.

V usage is TRBV30 and J usage is TRBJ2-7; TRBD1 matches at 8 bases. V shed 3 bases, J shed 1 base, and the junction held 11 bases outside the gene matches. CDR1 is GTSNPN and CDR2 is SVGIG in the germline V gene (reference sequence). The CDR3 extends over 16 amino acids. This chain's CDR3 is CAWSDPPTGASYEQYF. Here the CDR3 DNA reads TGTGCCTGGAGCGACCCCCCGACAGGGGCATCCTACGAGCAGTACTTC. Supplemented by reference TRBV30 and TRBJ2-7, the full variable domain reads SQTIHQWPATLVQPVGSPLSLECTVEGTSNPNLYWYRQAAGRGLQLLFYSVGIGQISSEVPQNLSASRPQDRQFILSSKKLLLSDSGFYLCAWSDPPTGASYEQYFGPGTRLTVT.

The J gene is TRBJ1-2, the V gene TRBV28; TRBD1 matches 9 bases. J was trimmed by 6 bases and V by 5 bases; bases with no gene match: 10. The CDR3 sequence is 15 residues long. Per germline, CDR1 MDHEN and CDR2 SYDVKM. The CDR3 nucleotides are TGTGCCAGCAGTATGGGGGACAGGGAGACCCATGGCTACACCTTC. It translates to CASSMGDRETHGYTF.

The chain is built from TRBV28 and TRBJ2-3, with 10 bases that match TRBD1. The length of the CDR3 is 15 residues. Germline V CDR1 and CDR2: MDHEN, SYDVKM. The V segment lost 5 bases and the J segment 3 bases; nucleotides outside the gene matches: 5. CDR3 bases: TGTGCCAGCAGTAAACCGGGACAGGGGACAGATACGCAGTATTTT. Its translation is CASSKPGQGTDTQYF.